The clone carrying this T cell receptor (beta chain) was seen many times. Its antigen remains unknown. This record comes from a study of spatial heterogeneity in lung cancer. Study-level background: Detection consistently yielded more beta chains than alpha chains. Each distinct TCR and UMI combination averaged more than ten appearances in raw reads.

As for time point: sample taken at primary tumor resection. Without sorting, whole RNA was sequenced from tumor, nontumor lung or frozen PBMC. Trimming cost V 1 base and J 2 bases, with 9 bases left between them. Germline-derived CDR1 and CDR2 are LNHNV and YYDKDF (reference sequence). The CDR3 extends over 14 amino acids. TCRdb ran MiXCR on the 5' RACE reads and lists one entry per CDR3 protein. Counted here are 50,000 to 65,000 distinct CDR3 sequences, more than 7% occurring once; the ten biggest clones make up about 15%. General observations from the study: Blood showed ubiquitous tumor TCRs more often at resection than at routine follow-up.

The clonotype was recovered from a female donor with early-stage non-small cell lung cancer. The rearrangement joins TRBV15 to TRBJ2-7; D might be TRBD1 or TRBD2, each matching 5 bases. The sample was PBMCs, taken at surgery. As DNA, the CDR3 is TGTGCCACCAGCAGAGCGGGGCAGGCCTACGAGCAGTACTTC. It codes for CATSRAGQAYEQYF.